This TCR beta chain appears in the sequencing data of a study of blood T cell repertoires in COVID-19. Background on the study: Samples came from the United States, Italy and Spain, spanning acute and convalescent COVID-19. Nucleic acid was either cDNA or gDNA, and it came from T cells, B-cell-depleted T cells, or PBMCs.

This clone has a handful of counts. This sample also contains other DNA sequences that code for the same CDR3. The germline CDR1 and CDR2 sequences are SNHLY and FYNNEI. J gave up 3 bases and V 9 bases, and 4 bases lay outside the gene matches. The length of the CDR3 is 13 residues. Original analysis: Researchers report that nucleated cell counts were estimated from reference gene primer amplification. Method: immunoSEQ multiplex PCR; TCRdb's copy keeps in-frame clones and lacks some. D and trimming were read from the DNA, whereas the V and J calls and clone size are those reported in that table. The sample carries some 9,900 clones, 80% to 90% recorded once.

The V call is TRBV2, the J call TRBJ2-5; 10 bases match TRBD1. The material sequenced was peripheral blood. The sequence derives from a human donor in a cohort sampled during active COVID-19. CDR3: CASLGQGKETQYF. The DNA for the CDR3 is TGTGCCAGTTTGGGACAGGGGAAAGAGACCCAGTACTTC.